The source of this TCR beta chain is a study of T cell responses to AZD1222 COVID-19 vaccine. The wider study: It was second doses at about 4 or about 12 weeks that were pooled.

Concerning this clone: Other DNA sequences within the sample encode an identical CDR3.

J was trimmed by 4 bases and V by 0 bases; bases with no gene match: 0. The CDR3 length is 15 residues. CDR1 and CDR2 (germline): SGDLS, YYNGEE. Libraries were prepared by immunoSEQ multiplex PCR; TCRdb keeps only in-frame clonotypes and omits some of them. This table holds some 86,000 clones, approximately 82% found once. This sequence was found in an adult in good health. The V gene is TRBV9, the J gene TRBJ2-1; TRBD2 aligns across 11 bases. Material: peripheral blood, obtained on day 0 of AZD1222 vaccination. The CDR3 nucleotides are TGTGCCAGCAGCGTAGGACTAGCGGGATACAATGAGCAGTTCTTC. Amino acid sequence: CASSVGLAGYNEQFF.